Listed below are T cell receptor beta chains from one sample, sequenced in a study of regulatory T cells in long-lasting Graves disease. Each CDR3 protein gets one entry after TCRdb re-called the multiplex PCR reads with MiXCR. The sample includes about 470,000 distinct CDR3 sequences, 20% to 25% of them seen just once. The source material was peripheral blood mononuclear cells (PBMCs), sampled when the disease was refractory, from a patient treated with antithyroid drugs. The receptors were gathered from a female donor with Graves disease. Each CDR3 is given with its conserved first and last residue. Each record gives: D gene, V gene, J gene, clone size, CDR3 DNA, CDR3 protein. D genes are given only for firm matches. Rows give clone size only sometimes, using once, few, many, or a class for an expanded clone.

D: NA; V: TRBV12-3/TRBV12-4; J: TRBJ2-5; size: many; DNA: TGTGCCAGCAGTTTTCGCCCCGGTGACCAGTACTTC; CDR3: CASSFRPGDQYF
D: TRBD1; V: TRBV20-1; J: TRBJ2-7; size: NA; DNA: TGCAGTGCTAGGTTCCGGACAGGGGGCTACGAGCAGTACTTC; CDR3: CSARFRTGGYEQYF
D: TRBD1; V: TRBV7-2; J: TRBJ2-7; size: many; DNA: TGTGCCAGCAGCCGGGACAGCAACAGCTACGAGCAGTACTTC; CDR3: CASSRDSNSYEQYF
D: NA; V: TRBV19; J: TRBJ2-5; size: few; DNA: TGTGCCAGTAGTATAGCGGCAGCGTACCAAGAGACCCAGTACTTC; CDR3: CASSIAAAYQETQYF
D: NA; V: TRBV10-3; J: TRBJ1-1; size: many; DNA: TGTGCCATCAGGGGAATACGGGAGAATGAAGCTTTCTTT; CDR3: CAIRGIRENEAFF
D: NA; V: TRBV19; J: TRBJ1-1; size: few; DNA: TGTGCCAGTAGTATAAGATTGGGGGCGCAAAGGACTTTCTTT; CDR3: CASSIRLGAQRTFF
D: TRBD2; V: TRBV19; J: TRBJ2-7; size: NA; DNA: TGTGCCAGTAGTCCGACTAGCATCTACGAGCAGTACTTC; CDR3: CASSPTSIYEQYF
D: NA; V: TRBV7-2; J: TRBJ2-1; size: few; DNA: TGTGCCAGCAGCTTTACAGGGTCCGGATTATACAATGAGCAGTTCTTC; CDR3: CASSFTGSGLYNEQFF
D: NA; V: TRBV15; J: TRBJ2-2; size: many; DNA: TGTGCCACCAGCACTTTAGGTTCCGGGGAGCTGTTTTTT; CDR3: CATSTLGSGELFF
D: NA; V: TRBV28; J: TRBJ1-5; size: NA; DNA: TGTGCCAGCGGACCCAACGGGAGGCAGCATTTT; CDR3: CASGPNGRQHF
D: NA; V: TRBV6-1; J: TRBJ1-1; size: many; DNA: TGTGCCAGCAGCTCCCAGGTGTTCATGAACACTGAAGCTTTCTTT; CDR3: CASSSQVFMNTEAFF
D: NA; V: TRBV24-1; J: TRBJ2-7; size: NA; DNA: TGTGCCACCAGTGCCAAGGACAATTACGAGCAGTACTTC; CDR3: CATSAKDNYEQYF
D: NA; V: TRBV2; J: TRBJ1-1; size: many; DNA: TGTGCCAGCAGCAGTTGGGGCTACGACACTGAAGCTTTCTTT; CDR3: CASSSWGYDTEAFF
D: NA; V: TRBV5-6; J: TRBJ1-2; size: many; DNA: TGTGCCAGCAGCTTGTCTGGACAAATATATGGCTACACCTTC; CDR3: CASSLSGQIYGYTF
D: NA; V: TRBV5-6; J: TRBJ2-7; size: NA; DNA: TGTGCCAGCAGCTTAGGACTTTCCACCTACGAGCAGTACTTC; CDR3: CASSLGLSTYEQYF
D: TRBD2; V: TRBV7-2; J: TRBJ2-2; size: many; DNA: TGTGCCAGCAGCTCAATTAGCGGGAGGATAACCGGGGAGCTGTTTTTT; CDR3: CASSSISGRITGELFF
D: TRBD1; V: TRBV28; J: TRBJ1-4; size: NA; DNA: TGTGCCAGCAGTTCGCAGGGGGTTCGGGGCGAAAAACTGTTTTTT; CDR3: CASSSQGVRGEKLFF
D: TRBD2; V: TRBV14; J: TRBJ2-2; size: few; DNA: TGTGCCAGCAGCCAATGGAGCGGGAGTCTAAACACCGGGGAGCTGTTTTTT; CDR3: CASSQWSGSLNTGELFF
D: NA; V: TRBV3-1; J: TRBJ2-7; size: few; DNA: TGTGCCAGCAGCCCCGGCGGAGAAAACTACGAGCAGTACTTC; CDR3: CASSPGGENYEQYF
D: NA; V: TRBV20-1; J: TRBJ1-5; size: few; DNA: TGCAGTGCTAGACCGAGGGGACCCCAGAGTGATCAGCCCCAGCATTTT; CDR3: CSARPRGPQSDQPQHF